A selection of T cell receptor beta chains follows, all from one sample in a study of T cells after yellow fever vaccination. MiXCR, applied by TCRdb to the 5' RACE reads, yields one record per CDR3 protein. The repertoire has around 610,000 distinct CDR3 sequences, approximately 15% of them found once; the top ten carry around 15%. This material consisted of PBMCs, taken on the day of the yellow fever booster vaccination. These TCRs come from a man aged 25-45 years who received the YFV17D yellow fever vaccine. Both conserved end residues are part of each CDR3. The D gene is left open where the match is weak. Clone size is shown for a subset of rows, as once, few, many or a class of expanded clone.

TRBJ2-3 | - | - | 16 | TRBV6-5 | TGTGCCAGCAGCTATACCCTAGCGACCAGCACAGATACGCAGTATTTT | CASSYTLATSTDTQYF
TRBJ2-6 | TRBD1 | few | 17 | TRBV25-1 | TGTGCCAGCAGGGGACAGGGCCTCATCTCTGGGGCCAACGTCCTGACTTTC | CASRGQGLISGANVLTF
TRBJ2-5 | TRBD1 | - | 17 | TRBV27 | TGTGCCAGCAGTTTATCGTGGAACAGGGGATACCAAGAGACCCAGTACTTC | CASSLSWNRGYQETQYF
TRBJ2-1 | - | - | 14 | TRBV18 | TGTGCCAGCTCCCCAAACGACGGGATGGGTGAGCAGTTCTTC | CASSPNDGMGEQFF
TRBJ2-2 | - | - | 13 | TRBV20-1 | TGCAGTGCACGGACTAAAACGGGCGGGGAGCTGTTTTTT | CSARTKTGGELFF
TRBJ2-2 | TRBD2 | few | 16 | TRBV7-2 | TGTGCCAGCAGCGCTCGAGCGGGGGCGAACACCGGGGAGCTGTTTTTT | CASSARAGANTGELFF
TRBJ2-6 | TRBD1 | few | 15 | TRBV20-1 | TGCAGCGCAGGACAGGGGTCTTCTGGGGCCAACGTCCTGACTTTC | CSAGQGSSGANVLTF
TRBJ1-1 | TRBD1 | few | 14 | TRBV5-1 | TGCGCCAGCGGACAGGGGTCCGCGTACACTGAAGCTTTCTTT | CASGQGSAYTEAFF
TRBJ2-1 | TRBD2 | - | 17 | TRBV20-1 | TGCTGCGCTAGAATGATCTCCCCAGCGGGAGGGAACAATGAGCAGTTCTTC | CCARMISPAGGNNEQFF
TRBJ2-1 | TRBD2 | - | 15 | TRBV15 | TGTGCCACCAGCAGAAGAAGCGGGACTAGGAATGAGCAGTTCTTC | CATSRRSGTRNEQFF
TRBJ2-3 | - | few | 15 | TRBV7-2 | TGTGCCAGCAGCTCCATGACAGAAAGCACAGATACGCAGTATTTT | CASSSMTESTDTQYF
TRBJ2-1 | TRBD2 | few | 20 | TRBV12-3/TRBV12-4 | TGTGCCAGCAGTTCAAGGACTAGCGGGATTGGGAGCAGCTCCTACAATGAGCAGTTCTTC | CASSSRTSGIGSSSYNEQFF
TRBJ2-2 | - | - | 13 | TRBV30 | TGTGCCCAGCGGAGGCTTAACACCGGGGAGCTGTTTTTT | CAQRRLNTGELFF
TRBJ2-3 | TRBD1 | many | 15 | TRBV28 | TGTGCCAGCAGTGGGACAGGGGTTTCGACAGATACGCAGTATTTT | CASSGTGVSTDTQYF
TRBJ1-5 | - | - | 15 | TRBV29-1 | TGCAGCGTTACCTATGGGACGGGAGACAATCAGCCCCAGCATTTT | CSVTYGTGDNQPQHF
TRBJ2-3 | TRBD1 | few | 15 | TRBV6-1 | TGTGCCAGCAGAACACAGGGGTTATCAGTTGATACGCAGTATTTT | CASRTQGLSVDTQYF
TRBJ2-3 | - | few | 15 | TRBV29-1 | TGCAGCGTTGAAAGTGTTTGGCTAGCATTGGATACGCAGTATTTT | CSVESVWLALDTQYF
TRBJ1-4 | - | - | 15 | TRBV9 | TGTGCCAGCAGCGAGGGACATGCAACTAATGAAAAACTGTTTTTT | CASSEGHATNEKLFF
TRBJ2-7 | TRBD1 | - | 15 | TRBV20-1 | TGCAGTGCTAGAGGAGCCCGGGACAGAGTATACGAGCAGTACTTC | CSARGARDRVYEQYF
TRBJ2-5 | TRBD2 | few | 15 | TRBV5-1 | TGCGCCAGCAGCCCAACACGGGGGGTTCGGGAGACCCAGTACTTC | CASSPTRGVRETQYF
TRBJ1-4 | TRBD1 | - | 13 | TRBV28 | TGTGCCAGCAGTCCAGGGGGCGGACAAAAACTGTTTTTT | CASSPGGGQKLFF
TRBJ2-3 | - | - | 13 | TRBV14 | TGTGCCAGCAGCCAGTCTAGTGTCGGTACGCAGTATTTT | CASSQSSVGTQYF
TRBJ2-5 | TRBD1 | few | 16 | TRBV7-9 | TGTGCCAGCAGCTTACTCGTGGGACAGGGAATGGAGACCCAGTACTTC | CASSLLVGQGMETQYF
TRBJ2-3 | - | few | 16 | TRBV10-3 | TGTGCCATCAGTGAGTCTTACCTAGGGAGCACAGATACGCAGTATTTT | CAISESYLGSTDTQYF